The clone carrying this T cell receptor (beta chain) was seen more than once but under ten times. The antigen is undetermined. This specimen belongs to a study of T cell repertoires in cytomegalovirus infection. Each CDR3 protein gets one entry after TCRdb re-called the reads with MiXCR. The sample carries 700,000 to 950,000 distinct CDR3 sequences, about 33% recorded once. The germline V gene has CDR1 MNHNS and CDR2 SASEGT. The CDR3 runs 13 residues. The ends were cut back, 5 bases at V and 2 bases at J, with 10 bases in the middle. Study results and limitations: HLA-C-restricted, CMV-specific TCR beta clonotypes were dominant ex vivo.

The rearrangement links TRBV6-1 to TRBJ2-7, with D possibly matching TRBD1 (5 bases). This TCR was recovered from a human donor in good health (CMV status not recorded). Some clones in this sample may be carry-over from other donors' samples. The material sequenced was cultured CD8+ T cells from PBMCs, taken from culture after CMV antigen stimulation. The CDR3, as DNA: TGTGCCAGCAGTAGGACACCTGCCTACGAGCAGTACGTC. Its protein product is CASSRTPAYEQYV.